This passage covers 3 T cell receptor beta chains from one sample sequenced in a study of shared clonotypes between healthy human individuals (dated by TCRdb to between 2020 and 2021). The library was generated by the immunoSEQ multiplex PCR assay. TCRdb re-hosts the immuneACCESS table, in-frame sequences only. Its copies lack some clones; in the studies checked, an unresolved V gene accounts for under half of them, and the cause for the rest is not known. The sample table lists about 1,900,000 clones, about 95% of them with a count of one. The top ten constitute more than 0.95% of the sample. CD8 naive samples were CD45RO-negative cells positively selected for CCR7, giving a CD45RA+CCR7+ population that excluded TemRA cells. Sequenced sample: naive CD8+ T cells sorted from blood. The cell subset or site tag for this specimen amounts to: CD45RA+CCR7+. These receptors all stem from a man between 18 and 29 years old in good health.

The chain has TRBV28 and TRBJ2-7; 7 bases are a match to TRBD1. The CDR3 loop spans 16 amino acids. The germline V gene encodes CDR1 MDHEN and CDR2 SYDVKM. The V segment lost 6 bases and the J segment 0 bases; nucleotides outside the gene matches: 11. Written as DNA, the CDR3 is TGTGCCAGCAGGCCCCCCGACAGGGAGAGCTCCTACGAGCAGTACTTC. Protein: CASRPPDRESSYEQYF.

The chain carries TRBV14 and TRBJ2-1; D may be TRBD1 (5 bases). Germline CDR1 reads SGHDN; CDR2 reads FVKESK. The CDR3 has 14 amino acids. V was clipped by 4 bases and J by 4 bases, with 11 bases between them. This CDR3 reads CASSPQDGYNEQFF. The DNA for the CDR3 is TGTGCCAGCAGCCCACAGGACGGATACAATGAGCAGTTCTTC.

The chain combines TRBV5-3 with TRBJ1-1; D gene unclear. TRBV5-3 falls under the ORF class, with uncertain function. Deletions cut 2 bases from V and 2 bases from J, with 13 bases between. The CDR3 loop spans 15 amino acids. The CDR3 DNA reads as TGTGCCAGAAGCTTAGACTCAGGCCGTAACACTGAAGCTTTCTTT. It is translated as CARSLDSGRNTEAFF.